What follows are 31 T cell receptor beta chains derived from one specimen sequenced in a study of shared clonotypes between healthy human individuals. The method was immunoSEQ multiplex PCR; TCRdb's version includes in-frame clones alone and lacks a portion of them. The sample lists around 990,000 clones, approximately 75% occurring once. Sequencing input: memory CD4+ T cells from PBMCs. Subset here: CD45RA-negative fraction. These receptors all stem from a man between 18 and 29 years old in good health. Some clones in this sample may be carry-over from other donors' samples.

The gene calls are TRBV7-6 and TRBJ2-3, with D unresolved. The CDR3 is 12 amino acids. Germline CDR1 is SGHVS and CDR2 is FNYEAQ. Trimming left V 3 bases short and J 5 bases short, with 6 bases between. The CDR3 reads CASSLTEDTQYF. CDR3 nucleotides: TGTGCCAGCAGCTTGACGGAAGATACGCAGTATTTT. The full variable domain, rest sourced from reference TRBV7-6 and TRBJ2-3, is GAGVSQSPRYKVTKRGQDVALRCDPISGHVSLYWYRQALGQGPEFLTYFNYEAQQDKSGLPNDRFSAERPEGSISTLTIQRTEQRDSAMYRCASSLTEDTQYFGPGTRLTVL.

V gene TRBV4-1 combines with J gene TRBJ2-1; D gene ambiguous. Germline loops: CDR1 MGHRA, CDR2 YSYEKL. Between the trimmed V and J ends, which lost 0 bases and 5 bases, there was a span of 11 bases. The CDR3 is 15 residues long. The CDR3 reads CASSQDRLGNNEQFF. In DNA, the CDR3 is TGCGCCAGCAGCCAAGATCGGCTAGGGAACAATGAGCAGTTCTTC.

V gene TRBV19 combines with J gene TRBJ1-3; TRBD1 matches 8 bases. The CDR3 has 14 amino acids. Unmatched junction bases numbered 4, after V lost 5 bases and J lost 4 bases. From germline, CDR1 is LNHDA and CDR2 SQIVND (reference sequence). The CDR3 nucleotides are TGTGCCAGTAGTCCGGGACAGGCGGGAAACACCATATATTTT. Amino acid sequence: CASSPGQAGNTIYF.

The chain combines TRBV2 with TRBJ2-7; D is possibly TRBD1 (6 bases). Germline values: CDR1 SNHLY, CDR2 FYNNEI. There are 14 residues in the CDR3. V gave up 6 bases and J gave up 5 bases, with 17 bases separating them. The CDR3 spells CASSDRQAANEQYF. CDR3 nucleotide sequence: TGTGCCAGCAGCGATCGACAGGCCGCCAACGAGCAGTACTTC.

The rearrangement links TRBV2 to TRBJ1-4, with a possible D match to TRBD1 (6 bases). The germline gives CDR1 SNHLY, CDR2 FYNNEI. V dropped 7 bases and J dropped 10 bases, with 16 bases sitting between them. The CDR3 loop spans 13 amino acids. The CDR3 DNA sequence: TGTGCCAGCAACCCAGGGGAGATTCGAAAACTGTTTTTT. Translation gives CASNPGEIRKLFF.

This chain's CDR3 is CASSEEVLWGRVAEAFF. CDR3 DNA: TGTGCCAGCAGTGAAGAAGTTCTTTGGGGCAGGGTGGCTGAAGCTTTCTTT. The chain links TRBV6-4 to TRBJ1-1; D might be TRBD1 (5 bases). The CDR3 contains 17 residues. Trimming pared 3 bases from V and 6 bases from J, leaving 23 bases between. CDR1 and CDR2 (germline): MRHNA, SNTAGT.

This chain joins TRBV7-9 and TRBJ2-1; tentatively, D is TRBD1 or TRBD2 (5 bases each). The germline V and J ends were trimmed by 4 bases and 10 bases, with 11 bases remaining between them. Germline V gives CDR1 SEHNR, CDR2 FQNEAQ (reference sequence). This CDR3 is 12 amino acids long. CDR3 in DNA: TGTGCCAGCAGCTGGGGGACGCGGGAGCAGTTCTTC. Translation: CASSWGTREQFF.

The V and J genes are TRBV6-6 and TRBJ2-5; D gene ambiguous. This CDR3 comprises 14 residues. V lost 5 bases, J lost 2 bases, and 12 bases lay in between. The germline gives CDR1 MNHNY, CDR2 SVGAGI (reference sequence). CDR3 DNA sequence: TGTGCCAGCAGTGTAAAAGAAGAACAAGAGACCCAGTACTTC. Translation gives CASSVKEEQETQYF.

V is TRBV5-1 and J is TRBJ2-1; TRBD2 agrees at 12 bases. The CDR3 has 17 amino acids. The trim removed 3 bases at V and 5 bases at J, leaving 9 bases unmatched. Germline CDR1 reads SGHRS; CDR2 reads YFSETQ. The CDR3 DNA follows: TGCGCCAGCAGCTCCGGTTTTCTAGCGGGAGGGAACAATGAGCAGTTCTTC. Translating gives CASSSGFLAGGNNEQFF.

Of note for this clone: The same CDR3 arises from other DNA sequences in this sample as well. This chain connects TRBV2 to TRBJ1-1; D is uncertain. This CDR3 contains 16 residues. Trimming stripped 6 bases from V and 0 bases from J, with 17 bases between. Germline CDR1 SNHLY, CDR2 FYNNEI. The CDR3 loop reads CASSATVTQMNTEAFF. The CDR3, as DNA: TGTGCCAGCAGCGCGACGGTAACCCAAATGAACACTGAAGCTTTCTTT.

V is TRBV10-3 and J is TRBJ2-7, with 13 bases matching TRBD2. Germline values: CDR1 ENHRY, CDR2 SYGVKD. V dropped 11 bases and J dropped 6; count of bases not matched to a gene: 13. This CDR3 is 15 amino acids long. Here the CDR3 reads CAVGQLAGGPGEQYF. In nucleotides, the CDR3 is TGTGCCGTAGGACAACTAGCGGGAGGGCCGGGCGAGCAGTACTTC.

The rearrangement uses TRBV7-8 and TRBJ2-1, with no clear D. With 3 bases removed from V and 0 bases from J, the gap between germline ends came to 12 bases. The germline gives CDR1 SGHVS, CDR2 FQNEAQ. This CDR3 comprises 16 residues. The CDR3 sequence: CASSLRRDDSYNEQFF. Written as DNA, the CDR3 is TGTGCCAGCAGCTTGCGCAGAGATGACTCCTACAATGAGCAGTTCTTC.

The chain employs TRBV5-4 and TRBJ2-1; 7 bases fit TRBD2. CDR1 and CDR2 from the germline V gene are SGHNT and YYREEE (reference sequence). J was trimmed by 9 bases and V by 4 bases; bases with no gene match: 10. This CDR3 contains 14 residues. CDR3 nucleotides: TGTGCCAGCAGCGTGGGCGGCGGGAGTAGTGAGCAGTTCTTC. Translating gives CASSVGGGSSEQFF.

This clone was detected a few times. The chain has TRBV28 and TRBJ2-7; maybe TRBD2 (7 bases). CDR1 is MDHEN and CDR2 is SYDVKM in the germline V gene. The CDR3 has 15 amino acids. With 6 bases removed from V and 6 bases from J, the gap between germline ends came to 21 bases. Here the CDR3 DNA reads TGTGCCAGCAGCCCCTGGGGGGGCGCTTCGGGCGAGCAGTACTTC. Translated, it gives CASSPWGGASGEQYF. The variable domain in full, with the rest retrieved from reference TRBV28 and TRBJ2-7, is DVKVTQSSRYLVKRTGEKVFLECVQDMDHENMFWYRQDPGLGLRLIYFSYDVKMKEKGDIPEGYSVSREKKERFSLILESASTNQTSMYLCASSPWGGASGEQYFGPGTRLTVT.

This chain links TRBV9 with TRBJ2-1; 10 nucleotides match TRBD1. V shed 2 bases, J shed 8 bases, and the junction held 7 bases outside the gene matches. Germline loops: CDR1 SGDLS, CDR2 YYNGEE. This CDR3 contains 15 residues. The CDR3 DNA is TGTGCCAGCAGCGTTACGGGACAGGGGCTCGATGAGCAGTTCTTC. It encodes CASSVTGQGLDEQFF.

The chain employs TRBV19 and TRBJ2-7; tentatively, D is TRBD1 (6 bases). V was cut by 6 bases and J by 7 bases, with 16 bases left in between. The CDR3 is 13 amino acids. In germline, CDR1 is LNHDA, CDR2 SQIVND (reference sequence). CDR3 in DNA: TGTGCCAGTAGGGTTTTGATACAGGGTGAGCAGTACTTC. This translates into CASRVLIQGEQYF.

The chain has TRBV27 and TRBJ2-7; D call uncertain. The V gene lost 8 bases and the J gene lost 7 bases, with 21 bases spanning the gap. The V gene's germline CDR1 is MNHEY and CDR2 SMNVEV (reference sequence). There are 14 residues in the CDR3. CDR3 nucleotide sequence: TGTGCCAGCGCGCGCATCCTCAGCGATAGGGAGCAGTACTTC. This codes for CASARILSDREQYF.

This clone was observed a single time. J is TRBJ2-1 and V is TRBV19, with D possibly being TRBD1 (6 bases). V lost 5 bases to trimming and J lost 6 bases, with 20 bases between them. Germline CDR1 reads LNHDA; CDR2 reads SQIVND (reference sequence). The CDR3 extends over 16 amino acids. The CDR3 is CASSPSRGHRFNEQFF. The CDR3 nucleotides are TGTGCCAGTAGTCCCTCTAGGGGACACAGGTTCAATGAGCAGTTCTTC.

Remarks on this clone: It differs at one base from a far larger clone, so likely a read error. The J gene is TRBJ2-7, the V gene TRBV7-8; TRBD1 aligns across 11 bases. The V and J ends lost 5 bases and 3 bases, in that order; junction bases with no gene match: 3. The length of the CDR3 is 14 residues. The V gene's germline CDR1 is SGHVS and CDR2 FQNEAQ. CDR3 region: CASSAGTGGYEQYF. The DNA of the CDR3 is TGTGCCAGCAGCGCCGGGACAGGGGGCTACGAGCAGTACTTC. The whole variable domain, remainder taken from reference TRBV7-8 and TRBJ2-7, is GAGVSQSPRYKVAKRGQDVALRCDPISGHVSLFWYQQALGQGPEFLTYFQNEAQLDKSGLPSDRFFAERPEGSVSTLKIQRTQQEDSAVYLCASSAGTGGYEQYFGPGTRLTVT.

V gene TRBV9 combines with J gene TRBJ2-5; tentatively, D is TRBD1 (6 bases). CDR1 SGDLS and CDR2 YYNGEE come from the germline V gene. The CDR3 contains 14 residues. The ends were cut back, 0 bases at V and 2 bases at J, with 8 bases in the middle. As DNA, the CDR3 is TGTGCCAGCAGCGTAGCAGGGGCTCAAGAGACCCAGTACTTC. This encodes CASSVAGAQETQYF.

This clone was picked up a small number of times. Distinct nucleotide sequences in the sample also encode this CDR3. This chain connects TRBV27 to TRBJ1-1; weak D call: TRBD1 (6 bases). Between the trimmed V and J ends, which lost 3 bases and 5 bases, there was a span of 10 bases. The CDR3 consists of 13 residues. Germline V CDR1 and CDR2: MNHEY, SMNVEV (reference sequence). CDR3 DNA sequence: TGTGCCAGCAGTTTGCAGGGGCGAACTGAAGCTTTCTTT. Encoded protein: CASSLQGRTEAFF.

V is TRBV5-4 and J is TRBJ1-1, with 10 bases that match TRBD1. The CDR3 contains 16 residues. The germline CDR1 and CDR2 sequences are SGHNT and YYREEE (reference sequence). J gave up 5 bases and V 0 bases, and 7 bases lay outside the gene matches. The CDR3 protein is CASSLAQRTGGTEAFF. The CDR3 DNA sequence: TGTGCCAGCAGCTTGGCTCAGCGGACAGGGGGAACTGAAGCTTTCTTT.

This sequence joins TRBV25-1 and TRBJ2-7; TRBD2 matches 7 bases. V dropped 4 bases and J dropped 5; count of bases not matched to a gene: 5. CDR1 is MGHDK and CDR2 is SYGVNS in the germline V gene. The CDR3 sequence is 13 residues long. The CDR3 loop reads CASSVPGGNEQYF. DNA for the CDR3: TGTGCCAGCAGTGTTCCGGGGGGAAACGAGCAGTACTTC.

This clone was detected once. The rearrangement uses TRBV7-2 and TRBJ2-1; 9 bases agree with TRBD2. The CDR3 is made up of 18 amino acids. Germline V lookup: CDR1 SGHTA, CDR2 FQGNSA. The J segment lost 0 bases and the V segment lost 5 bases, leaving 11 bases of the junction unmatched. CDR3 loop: CASSPQTLSGGSYNEQFF. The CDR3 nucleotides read TGTGCCAGCAGCCCACAGACACTTAGCGGGGGCTCCTACAATGAGCAGTTCTTC.

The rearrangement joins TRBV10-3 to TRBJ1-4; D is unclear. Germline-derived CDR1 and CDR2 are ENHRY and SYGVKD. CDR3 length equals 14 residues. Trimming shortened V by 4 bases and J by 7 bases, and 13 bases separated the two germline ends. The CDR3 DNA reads TGTGCCATCAGTGGGCTGTCCCTCGGTGAAAAACTGTTTTTT. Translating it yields CAISGLSLGEKLFF.

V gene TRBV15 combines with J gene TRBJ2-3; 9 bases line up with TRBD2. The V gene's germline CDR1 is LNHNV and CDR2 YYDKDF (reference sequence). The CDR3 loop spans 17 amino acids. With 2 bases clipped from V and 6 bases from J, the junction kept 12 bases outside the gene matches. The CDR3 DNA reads TGTGCCACCAGCAGAAGGTCCGGTCTAGCGGGATCGGATACGCAGTATTTT. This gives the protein CATSRRSGLAGSDTQYF.

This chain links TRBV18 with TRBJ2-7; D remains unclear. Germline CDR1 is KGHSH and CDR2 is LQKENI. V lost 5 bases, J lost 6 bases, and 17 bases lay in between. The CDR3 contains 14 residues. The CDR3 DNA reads TGTGCCAGCTCAGCGTCGGTATTTCAGGCCGAGCAGTACTTC. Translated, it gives CASSASVFQAEQYF.

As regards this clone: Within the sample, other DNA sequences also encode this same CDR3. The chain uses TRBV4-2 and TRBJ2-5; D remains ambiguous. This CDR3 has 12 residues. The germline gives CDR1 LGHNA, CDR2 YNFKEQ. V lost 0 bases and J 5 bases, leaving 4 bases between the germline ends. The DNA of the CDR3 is TGTGCCAGCAGCCAAGATAGGGAGACCCAGTACTTC. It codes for CASSQDRETQYF.

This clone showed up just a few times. The CDR3 spells CAISEQGGRGYTF. The CDR3 DNA reads as TGTGCCATCAGCGAGCAGGGTGGCCGTGGCTACACCTTC. The genes are TRBV10-3 and TRBJ1-2; tentatively, D is TRBD1 (5 bases). The germline CDR1 and CDR2 sequences are ENHRY and SYGVKD. The V end lost 6 bases, the J end lost 7 bases, and 15 bases lay between the germline ends. This CDR3 region has 13 residues.

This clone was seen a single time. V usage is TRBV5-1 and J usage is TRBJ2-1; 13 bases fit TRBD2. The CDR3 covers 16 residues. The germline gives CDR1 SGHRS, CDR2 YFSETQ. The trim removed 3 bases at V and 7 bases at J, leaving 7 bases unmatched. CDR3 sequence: CASSSPGLAGLNEQFF. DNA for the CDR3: TGCGCCAGCAGCTCCCCGGGACTAGCGGGGTTAAATGAGCAGTTCTTC.

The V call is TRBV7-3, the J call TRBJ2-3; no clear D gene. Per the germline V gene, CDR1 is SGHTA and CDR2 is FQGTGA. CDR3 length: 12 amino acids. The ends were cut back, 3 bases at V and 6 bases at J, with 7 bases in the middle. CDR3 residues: CASSFSRDTQYF. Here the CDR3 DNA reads TGTGCCAGCAGCTTCAGCCGGGATACGCAGTATTTT.